The rows below give T cell receptor beta chains drawn from one sample of a study of blood T cell repertoires in COVID-19. The method was immunoSEQ multiplex PCR; TCRdb's version includes in-frame clones alone and lacks a portion of them. The top ten hold approximately 10% of the sample, which has about 280,000 clones, roughly nine tenths seen once. The source material was peripheral blood. These receptors all stem from a woman aged 30 to 39 with COVID-19, enrolled during active disease. CDR3s include the opening cysteine and the closing phenylalanine or tryptophan. A D gene is named only where the DNA matches it firmly. Only some rows state a clone size, as once, few, many or a class for expanded clones.

CDR3 DNA: TGCAGTGCTAGTAGGACTAGCGGGCCCCAGAAGCGCTTC; CDR3 protein: CSASRTSGPQKRF; V gene: TRBV20-1; J gene: TRBJ2-7; D gene: TRBD2; clone size: .
CDR3 DNA: TGTGCCAGTATAGGGGTTCTCCCCCCCAGGAGCAATCAGCCCCAGCATTTT; CDR3 protein: CASIGVLPPRSNQPQHF; V gene: TRBV19; J gene: TRBJ1-5; D gene: .; clone size: .
CDR3 DNA: TGTGCCAGCAGCGCCGGGGTAGGCGTAAACTATGGCTACACCTTC; CDR3 protein: CASSAGVGVNYGYTF; V gene: TRBV7-9; J gene: TRBJ1-2; D gene: .; clone size: .
CDR3 DNA: TGCGCCAGCAACACACAGGGTCGTATCGGGGAGCTGTTTTTT; CDR3 protein: CASNTQGRIGELFF; V gene: TRBV5-1; J gene: TRBJ2-2; D gene: .; clone size: .
CDR3 DNA: TGTGCCAGCAGTTACGCCGGGGAAGTAGCTTTCTTT; CDR3 protein: CASSYAGEVAFF; V gene: TRBV6-6; J gene: TRBJ1-1; D gene: .; clone size: .
CDR3 DNA: TGTGCCAGCAGGCGGGACGATAGCTCCTACGAGCAGTACTTC; CDR3 protein: CASRRDDSSYEQYF; V gene: TRBV7-9; J gene: TRBJ2-7; D gene: .; clone size: .
CDR3 DNA: TGTGCCAGCGCGGCCGGCGTCGGCGCCTACGAGCAGTACTTC; CDR3 protein: CASAAGVGAYEQYF; V gene: TRBV19; J gene: TRBJ2-7; D gene: .; clone size: .
CDR3 DNA: TGTGCCAGCAGCCCCAGGGTGACAGGGGGCACTGGAAACACCATATATTTT; CDR3 protein: CASSPRVTGGTGNTIYF; V gene: TRBV9; J gene: TRBJ1-3; D gene: TRBD1; clone size: .
CDR3 DNA: TGTGCCAGCAGCCGACTCGGGGGACAGCCCCAGCATTTT; CDR3 protein: CASSRLGGQPQHF; V gene: TRBV3-1/TRBV3-2; J gene: TRBJ1-5; D gene: .; clone size: .
CDR3 DNA: TGTGCCACCACGGCAGTCCCAGGGGGCGGCAACATTCAGTACTTC; CDR3 protein: CATTAVPGGGNIQYF; V gene: TRBV19; J gene: TRBJ2-4; D gene: TRBD1; clone size: .
CDR3 DNA: TGTGCCAGCAGCTTAGTTATCGGGAGAGGAGCCTACGAGCAGTACTTC; CDR3 protein: CASSLVIGRGAYEQYF; V gene: TRBV7-9; J gene: TRBJ2-7; D gene: .; clone size: .
CDR3 DNA: TGTGCCAGTAGTATCCGGGACAGGGATCAGCCCCAGCATTTT; CDR3 protein: CASSIRDRDQPQHF; V gene: TRBV19; J gene: TRBJ1-5; D gene: TRBD1; clone size: few
CDR3 DNA: TGCAGTGCTGCCCCACTATTCTTT; CDR3 protein: CSAAPLFF; V gene: TRBV20-1; J gene: TRBJ1-1; D gene: .; clone size: .
CDR3 DNA: TGCGCCAGCAGCCCAAGCCGCCAGGGGGCGGGTGAAAAACTGTTTTTT; CDR3 protein: CASSPSRQGAGEKLFF; V gene: TRBV5-1; J gene: TRBJ1-4; D gene: TRBD1; clone size: .
CDR3 DNA: TGTGCCAGCAGCCTAGCGGGGGGAGAATACGAGCAGTACTTC; CDR3 protein: CASSLAGGEYEQYF; V gene: TRBV28; J gene: TRBJ2-7; D gene: TRBD2; clone size: .
CDR3 DNA: TGTGCCAGCAGTTACGGGGGGGGGACCTACAATGAGCAGTTCTTC; CDR3 protein: CASSYGGGTYNEQFF; V gene: TRBV6-5; J gene: TRBJ2-1; D gene: TRBD2; clone size: .
CDR3 DNA: TGTGCCAGCCGTGGCAGAGGGCACCTTTCCTCAGAGGGAACTAATGAAAAACTGTTTTTT; CDR3 protein: CASRGRGHLSSEGTNEKLFF; V gene: TRBV2; J gene: TRBJ1-4; D gene: .; clone size: .
CDR3 DNA: TGTGCCAGCACCCGGGGGGGGGCTTACGAGCAGTACTTC; CDR3 protein: CASTRGGAYEQYF; V gene: TRBV12-3/TRBV12-4; J gene: TRBJ2-7; D gene: TRBD2; clone size: few
CDR3 DNA: TGTGCCAGCAGTTTATCTACAGGGGGGTGGGAAAAACTGTTTTTT; CDR3 protein: CASSLSTGGWEKLFF; V gene: TRBV28; J gene: TRBJ1-4; D gene: TRBD1; clone size: .
CDR3 DNA: TGTGCCAGCAGCTGGGGGACAGAATATAATTCACCCCTCCACTTT; CDR3 protein: CASSWGTEYNSPLHF; V gene: TRBV7-8; J gene: TRBJ1-6; D gene: TRBD1; clone size: .
CDR3 DNA: TGTGCCAGCAGCCCGCACCCGGGACTACGCAATGAGCAGTTCTTC; CDR3 protein: CASSPHPGLRNEQFF; V gene: TRBV3-1/TRBV3-2; J gene: TRBJ2-1; D gene: TRBD2; clone size: few
CDR3 DNA: TGTGCCAGCAGCTCAACAGGGGTCCTGGCTGAAGCTTTCTTT; CDR3 protein: CASSSTGVLAEAFF; V gene: TRBV9; J gene: TRBJ1-1; D gene: TRBD1; clone size: .
CDR3 DNA: TGCGCCAGCAGCCATGGCAGGGTGGATAGCAATCAGCCCCAGCATTTT; CDR3 protein: CASSHGRVDSNQPQHF; V gene: TRBV4-1; J gene: TRBJ1-5; D gene: .; clone size: .
CDR3 DNA: TGCGCCAGCAGCCCGACTAGCGGGGCAAGCACAGATACGCAGTATTTT; CDR3 protein: CASSPTSGASTDTQYF; V gene: TRBV10-1; J gene: TRBJ2-3; D gene: TRBD2; clone size: .
CDR3 DNA: TGCGCCAGCAGACCCTCAGTCACCGGGGAGCTGTTTTTT; CDR3 protein: CASRPSVTGELFF; V gene: TRBV5-1; J gene: TRBJ2-2; D gene: .; clone size: .
CDR3 DNA: TGTGCCAGCAGTTTAGGGTCTCGACCGAGGGAGCAGTTCTTC; CDR3 protein: CASSLGSRPREQFF; V gene: TRBV27; J gene: TRBJ2-1; D gene: .; clone size: .
CDR3 DNA: TGCGCCAGCAGCTTGGCCTCACAGATTAACTATGGCTACACCTTC; CDR3 protein: CASSLASQINYGYTF; V gene: TRBV5-1; J gene: TRBJ1-2; D gene: .; clone size: .
CDR3 DNA: TGCGCCAGCAGCTTGGGTCCCGGACAGGGAAGGGGTTATGGCTACACCTTC; CDR3 protein: CASSLGPGQGRGYGYTF; V gene: TRBV5-1; J gene: TRBJ1-2; D gene: TRBD1; clone size: .
CDR3 DNA: TGTGCCAGCAAACTAACGGGACAGCGGAAACTAGCCAAAAACATTCAGTACTTC; CDR3 protein: CASKLTGQRKLAKNIQYF; V gene: TRBV9; J gene: TRBJ2-4; D gene: TRBD1; clone size: once
CDR3 DNA: TGTGCCAGCGGGCTACACCAATCTGGAAACACCATATATTTT; CDR3 protein: CASGLHQSGNTIYF; V gene: TRBV2; J gene: TRBJ1-3; D gene: .; clone size: .
CDR3 DNA: TGCAGTGCCTGGGACAGGGACCAGTACTTC; CDR3 protein: CSAWDRDQYF; V gene: TRBV20-1; J gene: TRBJ2-7; D gene: TRBD1; clone size: .
CDR3 DNA: TGTGCCAGCAGTTACGGGAGGGGGCAGTTCTTC; CDR3 protein: CASSYGRGQFF; V gene: TRBV6-5; J gene: TRBJ2-1; D gene: TRBD2; clone size: .
CDR3 DNA: TGCGCCAGCAGCCAAACAGGGGGGAATGAAAAACTGTTTTTT; CDR3 protein: CASSQTGGNEKLFF; V gene: TRBV4-1; J gene: TRBJ1-4; D gene: TRBD1; clone size: .
CDR3 DNA: TGTGCCAGCAGTGACCCCGGGACACAGATCTCTTATAATTCACCCCTCCACTTT; CDR3 protein: CASSDPGTQISYNSPLHF; V gene: TRBV6-1; J gene: TRBJ1-6; D gene: .; clone size: .
CDR3 DNA: TGTGCCAGCAGCTATACCCCTGGGACAGGGTTACCGTACGAGCAGTACTTC; CDR3 protein: CASSYTPGTGLPYEQYF; V gene: TRBV28; J gene: TRBJ2-7; D gene: TRBD1; clone size: .
CDR3 DNA: TGCGCCAGCAGCGCCGAACAGGGCCCGGGAGAGCAGTACTTC; CDR3 protein: CASSAEQGPGEQYF; V gene: TRBV5-1; J gene: TRBJ2-7; D gene: .; clone size: .